This TCR beta chain was recovered during a study of T cell changes during pregnancy in multiple sclerosis. The CDR3 runs 16 residues. Germline V lookup: CDR1 MDHEN, CDR2 SYDVKM. Trimming cost V 4 bases and J 0 bases, with 15 bases left between them. Profiling relied on immunoSEQ multiplex PCR, and the TCRdb table lists in-frame clones only, not all of them. This sample yields 90,000 or so clones, of which around 93% are seen a single time; around 3.3% belongs to the top ten. The source is a female donor in good health, serving as a control in a pregnancy study. Some clones in this sample may be carry-over from other donors' samples. This sample comprised PBMCs, obtained in the first trimester of pregnancy. The chain carries TRBV28 and TRBJ2-5; D might be TRBD1 (5 bases). The CDR3 reads CASSSPLQENQETQYF. The CDR3 bases are TGTGCCAGCAGTTCACCCTTACAGGAGAACCAAGAGACCCAGTACTTC.